The clone carrying this T cell receptor (beta chain) appeared many times. Its antigen is currently unknown. TCR beta CDR3 regions were amplified from RNA transcripts. The HTBI set primed first-round TCR CDR3 RT-PCR. TCRdb used MiXCR to reprocess the multiplex PCR reads, holding one entry per CDR3 protein. Of hundreds of thousands of distinct CDR3 sequences listed, roughly 15% are singletons. This entry is derived from a study of T cells in Graves' hyperthyroidism and ophthalmopathy. Broader study findings: Prediction of ophthalmopathy progression came a median around 6 months pre-onset. From stable hyperthyroidism, ophthalmopathy was separated by a 13 V-J model.

From around 11 ml of fresh peripheral blood, PBMCs were isolated. The material sequenced was blood. The source of this sequence is a woman in her thirties or forties with Graves' ophthalmopathy.

CDR3 protein: CASSLSTSYEQYF. CDR3 nucleotide sequence: TGTGCCAGCAGTTTGTCAACGTCCTACGAGCAGTACTTC. The V call is TRBV12-3 or TRBV12-4, the J call TRBJ2-7; D is unresolved. This CDR3 is 13 amino acids long. Trimming removed 3 bases at V and 1 base at J, with 7 bases between.